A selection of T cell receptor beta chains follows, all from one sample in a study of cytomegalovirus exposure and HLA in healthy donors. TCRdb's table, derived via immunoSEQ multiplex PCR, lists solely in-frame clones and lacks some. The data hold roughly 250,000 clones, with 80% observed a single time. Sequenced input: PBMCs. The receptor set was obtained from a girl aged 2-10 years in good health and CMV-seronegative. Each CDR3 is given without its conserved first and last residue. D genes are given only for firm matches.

CDR3aa: ASSMWGRGQPQH
d_gene: NA
v_gene: TRBV19

CDR3aa: ASSLWAGGTGELF
d_gene: TRBD2
v_gene: TRBV11-2

CDR3aa: ASSLLGGVPYEQY
d_gene: NA
v_gene: TRBV28

CDR3aa: ASSLSGSYNEQF
d_gene: NA
v_gene: TRBV28

CDR3aa: ASSLSGTPTGELF
d_gene: NA
v_gene: TRBV27

CDR3aa: ASSIKKRQRIYGYT
d_gene: NA
v_gene: TRBV19

CDR3aa: ASTPGTSVPTGELF
d_gene: TRBD2
v_gene: TRBV27

CDR3aa: ASSLLPGNGGYT
d_gene: NA
v_gene: TRBV13

CDR3aa: ASHDGDRGLDNEQF
d_gene: TRBD1
v_gene: TRBV4-1

CDR3aa: ASSRGGNQPQH
d_gene: NA
v_gene: TRBV27

CDR3aa: ASPAGQTQNTEAF
d_gene: NA
v_gene: TRBV2

CDR3aa: ASSLVGYEQY
d_gene: NA
v_gene: TRBV7-9

CDR3aa: ASSVAFSGINGYT
d_gene: NA
v_gene: TRBV9

CDR3aa: ASSMVASGGNYNEQF
d_gene: TRBD2
v_gene: TRBV19

CDR3aa: ASSVVEGGLASTGELF
d_gene: TRBD2
v_gene: TRBV9

CDR3aa: ASRGLFTEAF
d_gene: NA
v_gene: TRBV6-1

CDR3aa: ASSYFSRKTQY
d_gene: NA
v_gene: TRBV6-6

CDR3aa: ASSKEGGHLWEQY
d_gene: NA
v_gene: TRBV27

CDR3aa: ASSQGGPLLNTEAF
d_gene: TRBD1
v_gene: TRBV5-1

CDR3aa: ASSLLTGSDPYEQY
d_gene: NA
v_gene: TRBV28

CDR3aa: ASSTSWAGFRATGELF
d_gene: NA
v_gene: TRBV5-8

CDR3aa: ASSASYRDRAPNTEAF
d_gene: TRBD1
v_gene: TRBV9

CDR3aa: ASSLDTHSYEQY
d_gene: NA
v_gene: TRBV6-1

CDR3aa: ASSPRGLAGVGGTDTQY
d_gene: TRBD2
v_gene: TRBV18

CDR3aa: ASSSGQGSTEAF
d_gene: TRBD1
v_gene: TRBV28

CDR3aa: ASKFQGRVNTIY
d_gene: NA
v_gene: TRBV2

CDR3aa: ASTGREPRVPPQH
d_gene: NA
v_gene: TRBV6-1